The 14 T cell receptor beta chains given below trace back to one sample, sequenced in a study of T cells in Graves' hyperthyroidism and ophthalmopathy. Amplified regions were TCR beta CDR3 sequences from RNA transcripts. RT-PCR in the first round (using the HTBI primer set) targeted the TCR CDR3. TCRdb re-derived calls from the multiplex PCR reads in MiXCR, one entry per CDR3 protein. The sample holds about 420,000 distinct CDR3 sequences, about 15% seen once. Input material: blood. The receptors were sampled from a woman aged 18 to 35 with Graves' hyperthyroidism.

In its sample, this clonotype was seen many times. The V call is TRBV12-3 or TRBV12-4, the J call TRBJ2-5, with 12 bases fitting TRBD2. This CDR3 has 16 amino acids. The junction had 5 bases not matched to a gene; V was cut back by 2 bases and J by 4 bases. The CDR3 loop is CASSLLLAGGRETQYF. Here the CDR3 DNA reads TGTGCCAGCAGTTTATTACTAGCGGGAGGTCGAGAGACCCAGTACTTC.

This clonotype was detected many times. The CDR3 region is CASSLAIIGKLFF. The CDR3 DNA sequence: TGTGCCAGCAGCTTAGCTATAATTGGAAAACTGTTTTTT. V is TRBV7-9 and J is TRBJ1-4; D not resolved. The length of the CDR3 is 13 residues. The V gene lost 0 bases and the J gene lost 10 bases, with 9 bases spanning the gap. The V gene's germline CDR1 is SEHNR and CDR2 FQNEAQ (reference sequence). Looking up the rest from reference TRBV7-9 and TRBJ1-4 gives the full variable domain: DTGVSQNPRHKITKRGQNVTFRCDPISEHNRLYWYRQTLGQGPEFLTYFQNEAQLEKSRLLSDRFSAERPKGSFSTLEIQRTEQGDSAMYLCASSLAIIGKLFFGSGTQLSVL.

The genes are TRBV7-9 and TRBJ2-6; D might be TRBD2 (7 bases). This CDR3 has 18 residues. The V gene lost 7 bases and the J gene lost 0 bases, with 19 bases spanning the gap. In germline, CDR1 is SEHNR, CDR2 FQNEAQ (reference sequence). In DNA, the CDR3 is TGTGCCAGCACCATTAGGGAGGGACAAAGCTCTGGGGCCAACGTCCTGACTTTC. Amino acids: CASTIREGQSSGANVLTF.

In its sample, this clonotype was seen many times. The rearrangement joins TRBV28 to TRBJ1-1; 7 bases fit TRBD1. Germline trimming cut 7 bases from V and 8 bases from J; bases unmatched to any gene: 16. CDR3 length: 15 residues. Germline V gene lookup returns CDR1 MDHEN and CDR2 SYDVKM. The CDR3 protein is CASTVTGTVEREAFF. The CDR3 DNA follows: TGTGCCAGCACGGTGACCGGGACAGTCGAAAGGGAAGCTTTCTTT.

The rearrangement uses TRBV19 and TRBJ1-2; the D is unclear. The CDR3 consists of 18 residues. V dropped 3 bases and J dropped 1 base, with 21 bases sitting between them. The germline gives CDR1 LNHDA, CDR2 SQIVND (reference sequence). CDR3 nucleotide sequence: TGTGCCAGTAGTATCCTAGGAAAGGTCTGGCAGAGTAACTATGGCTACACCTTC. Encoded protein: CASSILGKVWQSNYGYTF. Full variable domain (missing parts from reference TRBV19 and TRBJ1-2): DGGITQSPKYLFRKEGQNVTLSCEQNLNHDAMYWYRQDPGQGLRLIYYSQIVNDFQKGDIAEGYSVSREKKESFPLTVTSAQKNPTAFYLCASSILGKVWQSNYGYTFGSGTRLTVV.

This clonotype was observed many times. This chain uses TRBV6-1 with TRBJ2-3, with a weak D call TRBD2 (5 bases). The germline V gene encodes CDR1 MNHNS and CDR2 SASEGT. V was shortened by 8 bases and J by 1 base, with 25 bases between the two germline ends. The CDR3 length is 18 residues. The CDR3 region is CASGYGLHSAEGTDTQYF. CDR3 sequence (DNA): TGTGCCAGCGGTTATGGCCTTCATAGCGCGGAGGGCACAGATACGCAGTATTTT.

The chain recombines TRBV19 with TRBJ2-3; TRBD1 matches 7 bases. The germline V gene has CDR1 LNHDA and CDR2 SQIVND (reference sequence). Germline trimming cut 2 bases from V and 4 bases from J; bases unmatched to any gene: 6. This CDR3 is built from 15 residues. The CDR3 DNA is TGTGCCAGTAGTATAAGGGACAGTCTCTCAGATACGCAGTATTTT. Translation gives CASSIRDSLSDTQYF.

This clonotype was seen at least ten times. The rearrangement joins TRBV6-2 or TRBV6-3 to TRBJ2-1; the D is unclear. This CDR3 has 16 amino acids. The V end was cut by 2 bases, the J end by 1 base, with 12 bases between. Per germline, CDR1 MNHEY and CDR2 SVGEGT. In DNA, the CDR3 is TGTGCCAGCAGTTACATTGGCAGGAAATCCTACAATGAGCAGTTCTTC. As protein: CASSYIGRKSYNEQFF.

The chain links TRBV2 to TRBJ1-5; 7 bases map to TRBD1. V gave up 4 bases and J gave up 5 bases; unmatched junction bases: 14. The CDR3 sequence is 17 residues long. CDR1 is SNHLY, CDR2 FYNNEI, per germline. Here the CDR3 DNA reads TGTGCCAGCAGTGGGAGACAGGGAGGGTTCAATCATCAGCCCCAGCATTTT. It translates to CASSGRQGGFNHQPQHF.

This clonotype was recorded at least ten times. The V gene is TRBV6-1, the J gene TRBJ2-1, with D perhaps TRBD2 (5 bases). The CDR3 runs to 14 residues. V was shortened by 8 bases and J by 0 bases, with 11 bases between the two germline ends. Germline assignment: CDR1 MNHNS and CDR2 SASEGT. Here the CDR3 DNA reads TGTGCCAGCTTGAGGGATGGCTCCTACAATGAGCAGTTCTTC. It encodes CASLRDGSYNEQFF.

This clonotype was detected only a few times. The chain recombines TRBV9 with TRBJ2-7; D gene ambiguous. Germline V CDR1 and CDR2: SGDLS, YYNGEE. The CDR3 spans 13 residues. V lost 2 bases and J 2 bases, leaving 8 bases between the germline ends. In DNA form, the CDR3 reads TGTGCCAGCAGCGTCTCAGGAGCCTACGAGCAGTACTTC. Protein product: CASSVSGAYEQYF.

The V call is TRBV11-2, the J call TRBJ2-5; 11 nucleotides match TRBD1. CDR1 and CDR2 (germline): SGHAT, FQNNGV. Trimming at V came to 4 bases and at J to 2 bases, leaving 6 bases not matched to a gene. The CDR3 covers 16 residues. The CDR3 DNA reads TGTGCCAGCAGCTCACCGGGACAGGGGGTTCAAGAGACCCAGTACTTC. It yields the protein CASSSPGQGVQETQYF. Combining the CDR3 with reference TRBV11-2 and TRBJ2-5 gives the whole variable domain EAGVAQSPRYKIIEKRQSVAFWCNPISGHATLYWYQQILGQGPKLLIQFQNNGVVDDSQLPKDRFSAERLKGVDSTLKIQPAKLEDSAVYLCASSSPGQGVQETQYFGPGTRLLVL.

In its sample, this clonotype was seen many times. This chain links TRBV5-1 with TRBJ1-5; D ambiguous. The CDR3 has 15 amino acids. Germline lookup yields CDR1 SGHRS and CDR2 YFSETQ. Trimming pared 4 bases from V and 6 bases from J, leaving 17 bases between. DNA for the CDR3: TGCGCCAGCAGCCCCGAAGGCGGTTCGCCTCAGCCCCAGCATTTT. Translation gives CASSPEGGSPQPQHF.

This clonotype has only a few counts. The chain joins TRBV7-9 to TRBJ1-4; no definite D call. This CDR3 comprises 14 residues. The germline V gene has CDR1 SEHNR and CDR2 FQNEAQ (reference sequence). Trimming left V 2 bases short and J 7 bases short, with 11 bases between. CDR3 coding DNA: TGTGCCAGCAGCTTAAGGTGGAGAGGTGAAAAACTGTTTTTT. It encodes CASSLRWRGEKLFF.